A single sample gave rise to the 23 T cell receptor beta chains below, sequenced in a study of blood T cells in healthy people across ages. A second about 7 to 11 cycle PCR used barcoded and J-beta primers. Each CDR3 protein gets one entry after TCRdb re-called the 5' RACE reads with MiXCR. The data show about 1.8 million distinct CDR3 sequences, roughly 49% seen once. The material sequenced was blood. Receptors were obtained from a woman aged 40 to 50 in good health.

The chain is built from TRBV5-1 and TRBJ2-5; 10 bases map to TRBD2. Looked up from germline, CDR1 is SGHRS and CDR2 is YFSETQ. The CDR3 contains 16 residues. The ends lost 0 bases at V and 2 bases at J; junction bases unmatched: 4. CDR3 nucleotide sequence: TGCGCCAGCAGCTTGGGACGGGGACTAGCGCAAGAGACCCAGTACTTC. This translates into CASSLGRGLAQETQYF. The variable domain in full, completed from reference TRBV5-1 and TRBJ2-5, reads KAGVTQTPRYLIKTRGQQVTLSCSPISGHRSVSWYQQTPGQGLQFLFEYFSETQRNKGNFPGRFSGRQFSNSRSEMNVSTLELGDSALYLCASSLGRGLAQETQYFGPGTRLLVL.

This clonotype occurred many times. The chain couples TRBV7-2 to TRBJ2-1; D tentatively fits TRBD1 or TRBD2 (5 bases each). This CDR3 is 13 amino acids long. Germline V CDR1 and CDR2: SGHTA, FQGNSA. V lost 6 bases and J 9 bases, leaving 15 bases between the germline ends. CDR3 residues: CASRSARGGEQFF. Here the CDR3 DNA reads TGTGCCAGCAGATCGGCTCGTGGGGGTGAGCAGTTCTTC. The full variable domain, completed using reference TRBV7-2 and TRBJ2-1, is GAGVSQSPSNKVTEKGKDVELRCDPISGHTALYWYRQSLGQGLEFLIYFQGNSAPDKSGLPSDRFSAERTGGSVSTLTIQRTQQEDSAVYLCASRSARGGEQFFGPGTRLTVL.

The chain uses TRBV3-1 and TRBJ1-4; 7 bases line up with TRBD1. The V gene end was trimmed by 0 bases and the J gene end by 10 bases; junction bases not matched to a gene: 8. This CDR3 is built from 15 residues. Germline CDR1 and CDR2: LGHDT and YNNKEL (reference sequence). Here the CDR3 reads CASSQDNQGVRKLFF. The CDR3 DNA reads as TGTGCCAGCAGCCAAGATAACCAGGGGGTCCGAAAACTGTTTTTT.

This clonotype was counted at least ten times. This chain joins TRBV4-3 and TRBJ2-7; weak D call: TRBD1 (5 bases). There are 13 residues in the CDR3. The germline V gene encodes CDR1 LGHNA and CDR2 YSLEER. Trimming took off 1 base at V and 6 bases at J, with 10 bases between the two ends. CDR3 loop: CASSQVQGAEQYF. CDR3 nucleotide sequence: TGCGCCAGCAGCCAAGTCCAGGGTGCCGAGCAGTACTTC.

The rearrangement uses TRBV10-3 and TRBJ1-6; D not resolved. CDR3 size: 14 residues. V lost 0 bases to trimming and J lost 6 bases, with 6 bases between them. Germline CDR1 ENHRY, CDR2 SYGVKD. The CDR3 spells CAISESKGNSPLHF. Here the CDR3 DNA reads TGTGCCATCAGTGAGTCGAAGGGTAATTCACCCCTCCACTTT.

The CDR3 here is CASSPGQRGTDTQYF. For the CDR3, the DNA is TGTGCCAGCAGCCCTGGACAGCGGGGGACAGATACGCAGTATTTT. The rearrangement joins TRBV6-5 to TRBJ2-3; 8 bases match TRBD2. Trimming took 6 bases from V and 3 from J; bases not matched to a gene: 8. Germline loops: CDR1 MNHEY, CDR2 SVGAGI. This CDR3 comprises 15 residues.

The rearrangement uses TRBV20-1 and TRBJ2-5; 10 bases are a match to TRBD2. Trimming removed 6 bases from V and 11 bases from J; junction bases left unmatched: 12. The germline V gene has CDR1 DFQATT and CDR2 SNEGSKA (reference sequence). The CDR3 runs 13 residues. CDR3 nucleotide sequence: TGCAGTGCCTCGGGACTAGCGATGCGAGAGCAGTACTTC. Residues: CSASGLAMREQYF.

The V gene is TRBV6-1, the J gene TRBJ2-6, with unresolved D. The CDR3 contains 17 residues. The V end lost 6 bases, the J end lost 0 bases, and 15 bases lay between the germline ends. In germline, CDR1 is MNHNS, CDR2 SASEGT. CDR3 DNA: TGTGCCAGCAGGCCCGGCAGCACATACTCTGGGGCCAACGTCCTGACTTTC. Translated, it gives CASRPGSTYSGANVLTF.

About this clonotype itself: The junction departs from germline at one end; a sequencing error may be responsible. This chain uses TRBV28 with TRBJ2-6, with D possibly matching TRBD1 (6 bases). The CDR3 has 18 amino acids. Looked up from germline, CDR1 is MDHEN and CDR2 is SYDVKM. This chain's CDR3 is CASSLWGQRRSGANVLTF. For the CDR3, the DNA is TGTGCCAGCAGCTTATGGGGACAACGACGCTCTGGGGCCAACGTCCTGACTTTC.

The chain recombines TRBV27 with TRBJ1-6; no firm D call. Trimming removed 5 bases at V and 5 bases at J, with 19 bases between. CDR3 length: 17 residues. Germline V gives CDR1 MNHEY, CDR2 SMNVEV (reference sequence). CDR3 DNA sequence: TGTGCCAGCAGTCCGCGGTCCCCTAGAATTGATAATTCACCCCTCCACTTT. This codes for CASSPRSPRIDNSPLHF.

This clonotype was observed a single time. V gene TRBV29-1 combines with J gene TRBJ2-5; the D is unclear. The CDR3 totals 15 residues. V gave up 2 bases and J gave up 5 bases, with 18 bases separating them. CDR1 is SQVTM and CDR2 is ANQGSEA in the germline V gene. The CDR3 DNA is TGCAGCGTTGAATCCCCGGCAACTTTCGGGGAGACCCAGTACTTC. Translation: CSVESPATFGETQYF.

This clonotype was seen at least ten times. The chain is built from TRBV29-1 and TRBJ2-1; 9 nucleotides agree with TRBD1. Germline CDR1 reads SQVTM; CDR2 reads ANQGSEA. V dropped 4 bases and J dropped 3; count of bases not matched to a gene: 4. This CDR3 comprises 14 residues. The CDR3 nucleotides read TGCAGCGTTGTGAAGGACAGGGGCTACAATGAGCAGTTCTTC. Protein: CSVVKDRGYNEQFF.

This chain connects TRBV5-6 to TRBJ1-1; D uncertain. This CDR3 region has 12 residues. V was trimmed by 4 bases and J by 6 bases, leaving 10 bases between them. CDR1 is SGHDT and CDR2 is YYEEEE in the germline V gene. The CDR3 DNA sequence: TGTGCCAGCAGCCTGGAATTTGCTGAAGCTTTCTTT. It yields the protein CASSLEFAEAFF.

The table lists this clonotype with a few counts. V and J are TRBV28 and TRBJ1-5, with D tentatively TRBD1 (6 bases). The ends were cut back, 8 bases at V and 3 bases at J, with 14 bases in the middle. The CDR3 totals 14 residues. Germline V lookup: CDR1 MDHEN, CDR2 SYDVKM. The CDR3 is CASVKRGDNQPQHF. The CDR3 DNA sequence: TGTGCCAGCGTAAAAAGGGGGGACAATCAGCCCCAGCATTTT.

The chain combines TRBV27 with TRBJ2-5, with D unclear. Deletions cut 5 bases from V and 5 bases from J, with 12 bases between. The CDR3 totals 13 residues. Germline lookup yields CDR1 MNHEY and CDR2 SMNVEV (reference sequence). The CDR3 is CASSGATAETQYF. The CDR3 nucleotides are TGTGCCAGCAGTGGAGCTACCGCGGAGACCCAGTACTTC.

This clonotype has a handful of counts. In nucleotides, the CDR3 is TGCAGTGCACCCCCGGCGCGGCGGGACAGGTCATACTATGGCTACACCTTC. It codes for CSAPPARRDRSYYGYTF. The chain employs TRBV20-1 and TRBJ1-2; 8 nucleotides match TRBD1. With V trimmed by 6 bases and J by 3 bases, 18 bases remained unmatched. This CDR3 has 17 residues. Germline V gene data show CDR1 as DFQATT and CDR2 as SNEGSKA (reference sequence).

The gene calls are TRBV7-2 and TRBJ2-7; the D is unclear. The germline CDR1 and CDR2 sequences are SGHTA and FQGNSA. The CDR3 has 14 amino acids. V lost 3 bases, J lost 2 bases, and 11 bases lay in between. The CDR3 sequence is CASSLDSSTYEQYF. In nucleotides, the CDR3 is TGTGCCAGCAGCTTGGATAGTAGCACCTACGAGCAGTACTTC.

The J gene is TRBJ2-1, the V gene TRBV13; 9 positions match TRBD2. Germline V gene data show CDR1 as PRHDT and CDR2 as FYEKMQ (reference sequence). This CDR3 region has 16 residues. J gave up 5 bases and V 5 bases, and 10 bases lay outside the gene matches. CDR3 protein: CASSPPRAGGNNEQFF. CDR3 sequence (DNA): TGTGCCAGCAGCCCGCCGCGAGCGGGGGGCAACAATGAGCAGTTCTTC.

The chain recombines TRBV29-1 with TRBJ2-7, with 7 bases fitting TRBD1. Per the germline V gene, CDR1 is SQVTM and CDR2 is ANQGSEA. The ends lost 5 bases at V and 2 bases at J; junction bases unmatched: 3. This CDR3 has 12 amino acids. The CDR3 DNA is TGCAGCGTTATGACAGGGCCCTACGAGCAGTACTTC. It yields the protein CSVMTGPYEQYF.

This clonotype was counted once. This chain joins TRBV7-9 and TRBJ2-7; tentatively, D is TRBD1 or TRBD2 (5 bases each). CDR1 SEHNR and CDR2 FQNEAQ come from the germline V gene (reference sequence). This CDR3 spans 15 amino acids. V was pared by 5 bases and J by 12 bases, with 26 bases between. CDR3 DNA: TGTGCCAGCAGCCCCGCCGGGACCGTCGAAAACATTCGGTACTTC. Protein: CASSPAGTVENIRYF.

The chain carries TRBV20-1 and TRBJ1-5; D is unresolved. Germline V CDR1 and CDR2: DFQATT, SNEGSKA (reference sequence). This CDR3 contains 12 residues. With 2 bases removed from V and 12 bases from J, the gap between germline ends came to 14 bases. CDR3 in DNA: TGCAGTGCTAGACGTTCCGGGTTTGGCCAGCATTTT. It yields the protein CSARRSGFGQHF.

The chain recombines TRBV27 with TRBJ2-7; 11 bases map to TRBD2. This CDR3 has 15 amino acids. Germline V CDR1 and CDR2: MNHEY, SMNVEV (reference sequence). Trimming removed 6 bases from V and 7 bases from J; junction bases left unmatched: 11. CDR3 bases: TGTGCCAGCAGAGCACCTGCTAGCGGGGGGCATGAGCAGTACTTC. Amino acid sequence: CASRAPASGGHEQYF.

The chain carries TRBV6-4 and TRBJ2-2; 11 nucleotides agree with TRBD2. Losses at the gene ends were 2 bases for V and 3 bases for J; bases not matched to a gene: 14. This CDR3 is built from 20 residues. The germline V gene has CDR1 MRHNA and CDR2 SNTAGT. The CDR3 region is CASSDVPGLAGPRDTGELFF. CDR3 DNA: TGTGCCAGCAGTGACGTACCCGGACTAGCGGGTCCTAGGGACACCGGGGAGCTGTTTTTT.